This T cell receptor beta chain was retrieved from a study of CD8 T cells in ankylosing spondylitis. V lost 7 bases, J lost 6 bases, and 13 bases lay in between. CDR3 size: 11 residues. CDR1 is SQVTM, CDR2 ANQGSEA, per germline. By quantitative 5'-RACE with molecular barcodes, the TCR beta libraries were made. TCRdb used MiXCR to reprocess the 5' RACE reads, holding one entry per CDR3 protein. The sample lists 200,000 to 250,000 distinct CDR3 sequences, more than 25% seen once, with 6.6% in the top ten. Sequences were obtained from blood, either unsorted or a sorted T cell fraction (not recorded which). The clonotype was recovered from a male donor with ankylosing spondylitis or in good health (not recorded which). The rearrangement joins TRBV29-1 to TRBJ2-7; D ambiguous. Written as DNA, the CDR3 is TGCAGCGCGGCCCGGGTGGGCGAGCAGTACTTC. This translates into CSAARVGEQYF.